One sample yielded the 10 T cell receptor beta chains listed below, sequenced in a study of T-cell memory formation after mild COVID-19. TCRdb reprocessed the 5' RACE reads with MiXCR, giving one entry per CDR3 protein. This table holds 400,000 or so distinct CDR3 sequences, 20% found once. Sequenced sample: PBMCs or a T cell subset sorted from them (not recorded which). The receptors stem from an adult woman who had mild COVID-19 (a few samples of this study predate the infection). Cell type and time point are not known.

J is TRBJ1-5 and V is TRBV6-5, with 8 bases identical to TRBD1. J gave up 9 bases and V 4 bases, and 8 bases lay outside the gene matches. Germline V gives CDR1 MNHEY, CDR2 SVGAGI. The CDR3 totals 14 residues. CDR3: CASSSGQGAGPQHF. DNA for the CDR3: TGTGCCAGCAGTTCCGGACAGGGCGCGGGGCCCCAGCATTTT.

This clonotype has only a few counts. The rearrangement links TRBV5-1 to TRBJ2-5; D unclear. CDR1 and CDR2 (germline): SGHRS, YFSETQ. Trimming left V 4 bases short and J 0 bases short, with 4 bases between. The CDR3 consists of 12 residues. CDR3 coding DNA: TGCGCCAGCAGCGGAAACCAAGAGACCCAGTACTTC. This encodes CASSGNQETQYF.

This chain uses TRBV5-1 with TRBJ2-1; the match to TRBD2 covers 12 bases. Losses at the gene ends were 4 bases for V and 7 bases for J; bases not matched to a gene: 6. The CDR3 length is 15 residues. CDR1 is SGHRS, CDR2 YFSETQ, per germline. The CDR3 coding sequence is TGCGCCAGCAGCCTATGGACTAGCGGGATGAATGAGCAGTTCTTC. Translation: CASSLWTSGMNEQFF.

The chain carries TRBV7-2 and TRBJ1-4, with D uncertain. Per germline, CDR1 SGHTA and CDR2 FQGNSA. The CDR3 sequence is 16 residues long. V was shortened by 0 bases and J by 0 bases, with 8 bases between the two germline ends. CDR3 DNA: TGTGCCAGCAGCTTAGCCGGCGGTGCAACTAATGAAAAACTGTTTTTT. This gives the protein CASSLAGGATNEKLFF. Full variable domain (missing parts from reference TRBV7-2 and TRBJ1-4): GAGVSQSPSNKVTEKGKDVELRCDPISGHTALYWYRQSLGQGLEFLIYFQGNSAPDKSGLPSDRFSAERTGGSVSTLTIQRTQQEDSAVYLCASSLAGGATNEKLFFGSGTQLSVL.

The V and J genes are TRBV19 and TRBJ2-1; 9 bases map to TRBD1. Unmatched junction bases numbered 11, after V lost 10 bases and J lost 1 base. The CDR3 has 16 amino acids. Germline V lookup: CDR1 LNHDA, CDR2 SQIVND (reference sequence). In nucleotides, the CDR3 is TGTGCCACACAGACGTCAGGACAGGGGTCCTACAATGAGCAGTTCTTC. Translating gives CATQTSGQGSYNEQFF.

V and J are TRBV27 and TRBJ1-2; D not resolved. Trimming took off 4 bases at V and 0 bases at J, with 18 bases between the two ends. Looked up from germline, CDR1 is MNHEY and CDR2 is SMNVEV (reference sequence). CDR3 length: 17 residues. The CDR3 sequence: CASSSITTGSPNYGYTF. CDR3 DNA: TGTGCCAGCAGTTCAATAACGACCGGTTCGCCTAACTATGGCTACACCTTC.

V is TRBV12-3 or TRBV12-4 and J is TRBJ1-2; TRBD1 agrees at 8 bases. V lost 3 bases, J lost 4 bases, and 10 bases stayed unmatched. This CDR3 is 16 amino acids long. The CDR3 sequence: CASSLGSAGGIYGYTF. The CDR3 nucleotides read TGTGCCAGCAGTTTGGGGTCGGCAGGGGGCATCTATGGCTACACCTTC.

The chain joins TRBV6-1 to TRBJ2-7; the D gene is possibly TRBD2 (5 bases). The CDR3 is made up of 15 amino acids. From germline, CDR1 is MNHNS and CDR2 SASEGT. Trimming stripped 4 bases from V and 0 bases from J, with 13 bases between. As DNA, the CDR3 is TGTGCCAGCAGTGCGGGCGCGGGTAGCTCCTACGAGCAGTACTTC. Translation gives CASSAGAGSSYEQYF.

The CDR3, as DNA: TGCAGTGCGCCATTAGGATCCGTAGGGGGATACGAGCAGTACTTC. The encoded protein is CSAPLGSVGGYEQYF. V usage is TRBV20-1 and J usage is TRBJ2-7, with a weak D call TRBD1 (6 bases). Between the trimmed V and J ends, which lost 6 bases and 4 bases, there was a span of 22 bases. This CDR3 comprises 15 residues. The germline CDR1 and CDR2 sequences are DFQATT and SNEGSKA (reference sequence).

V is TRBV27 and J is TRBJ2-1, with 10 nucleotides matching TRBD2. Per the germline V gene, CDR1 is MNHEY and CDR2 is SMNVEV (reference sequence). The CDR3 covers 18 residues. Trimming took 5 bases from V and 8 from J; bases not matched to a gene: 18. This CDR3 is CASSRLAGAGLLAYEQFF. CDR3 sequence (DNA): TGTGCCAGCAGTAGGCTAGCGGGAGCCGGTCTTTTAGCCTATGAGCAGTTCTTC.